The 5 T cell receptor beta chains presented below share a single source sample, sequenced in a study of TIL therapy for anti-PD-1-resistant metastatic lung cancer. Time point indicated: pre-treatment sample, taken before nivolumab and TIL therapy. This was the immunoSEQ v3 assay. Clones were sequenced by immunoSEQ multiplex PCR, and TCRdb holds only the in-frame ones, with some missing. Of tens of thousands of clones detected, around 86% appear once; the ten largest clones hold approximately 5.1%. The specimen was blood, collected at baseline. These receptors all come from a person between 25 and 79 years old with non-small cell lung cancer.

Here the CDR3 DNA reads TGCGCCAGCAGCCCCGGAACGCGAGAGACCCAGTACTTC. Amino acids: CASSPGTRETQYF. V and J are TRBV5-1 and TRBJ2-5; no firm D call. The germline V and J ends were trimmed by 4 bases and 4 bases, with 11 bases remaining between them. CDR1 and CDR2 (germline): SGHRS, YFSETQ. This CDR3 region has 13 residues.

The CDR3 coding sequence is TGTGCCAGCAGTGAACTAGCGGGGGGGCCCTACGAGCAGTACTTC. Protein: CASSELAGGPYEQYF. This chain connects TRBV6-1 to TRBJ2-7, with 12 bases matching TRBD2. The CDR3 sequence is 15 residues long. V was clipped by 2 bases and J by 2 bases; unmatched bases: 1. In germline, CDR1 is MNHNS, CDR2 SASEGT.

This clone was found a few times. The CDR3 nucleotides are TGTGCCAGCAGTCGACATTACTTCAACACTGAAGCTTTCTTT. Translating gives CASSRHYFNTEAFF. The chain recombines TRBV28 with TRBJ1-1; D unclear. V was pared by 5 bases and J by 2 bases, with 12 bases between. Germline values: CDR1 MDHEN, CDR2 SYDVKM. The CDR3 consists of 14 residues.

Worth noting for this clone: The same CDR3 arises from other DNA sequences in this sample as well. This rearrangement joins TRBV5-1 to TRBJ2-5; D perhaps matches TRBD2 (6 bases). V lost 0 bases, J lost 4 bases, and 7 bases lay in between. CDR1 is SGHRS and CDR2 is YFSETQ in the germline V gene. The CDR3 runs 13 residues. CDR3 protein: CASSLEGLETQYF. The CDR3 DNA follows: TGCGCCAGCAGCTTGGAGGGACTAGAGACCCAGTACTTC.

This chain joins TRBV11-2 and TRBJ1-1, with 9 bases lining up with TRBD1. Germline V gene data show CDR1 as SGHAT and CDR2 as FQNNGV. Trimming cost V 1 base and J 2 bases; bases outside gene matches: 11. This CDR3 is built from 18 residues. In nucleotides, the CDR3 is TGTGCCAGCAGCTTAGGGGTCAACCCGGGACAGGGAAACACTGAAGCTTTCTTT. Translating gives CASSLGVNPGQGNTEAFF. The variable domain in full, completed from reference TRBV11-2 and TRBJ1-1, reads EAGVAQSPRYKIIEKRQSVAFWCNPISGHATLYWYQQILGQGPKLLIQFQNNGVVDDSQLPKDRFSAERLKGVDSTLKIQPAKLEDSAVYLCASSLGVNPGQGNTEAFFGQGTRLTVV.